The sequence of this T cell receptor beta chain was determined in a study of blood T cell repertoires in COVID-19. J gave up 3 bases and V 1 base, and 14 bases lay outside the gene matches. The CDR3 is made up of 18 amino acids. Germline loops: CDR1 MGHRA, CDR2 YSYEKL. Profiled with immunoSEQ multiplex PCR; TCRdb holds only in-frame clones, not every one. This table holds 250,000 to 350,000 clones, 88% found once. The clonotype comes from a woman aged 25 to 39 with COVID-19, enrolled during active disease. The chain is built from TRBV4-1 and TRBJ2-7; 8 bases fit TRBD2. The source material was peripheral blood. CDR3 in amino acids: CASSQGPRRGSGSYEQYF. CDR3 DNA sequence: TGCGCCAGCAGCCAAGGCCCCCGTAGAGGAAGCGGGAGCTACGAGCAGTACTTC.